This entry concerns a single T cell receptor (beta chain). The protocol was immunoSEQ multiplex PCR, while the TCRdb copy is restricted to in-frame clones and leaves out a portion. The sample includes 50,000 or so clones, roughly 90% of them seen just once. There are 20 residues in the CDR3. With V trimmed by 0 bases and J by 0 bases, 14 bases remained unmatched. Germline V gives CDR1 SGHDN, CDR2 FVKESK. The data belong to a study of cytomegalovirus exposure and HLA in healthy donors. The chain employs TRBV14 and TRBJ2-3; TRBD2 matches at 8 bases. The clonotype was recovered from a woman aged 25-40 years in good health and CMV-seronegative. The specimen sequenced was PBMCs. The CDR3 sequence: CASSQDYSWGTRASTDTQYF. The CDR3 DNA reads TGTGCCAGCAGCCAAGATTATAGTTGGGGGACTAGAGCTAGCACAGATACGCAGTATTTT.